These T cell receptor beta chains were read from a single sample in a study of blood T cells in healthy people across ages. A single record per CDR3 protein comes from TCRdb applying MiXCR to the 5' RACE reads. Of 700,000 to 850,000 distinct CDR3 sequences in the sample, about 53% were seen once. The specimen was blood. These receptors were collected from an elderly man in good health. CDR3s include the opening cysteine and the closing phenylalanine or tryptophan. Fields, in order: J gene, clone size, V gene, D gene, CDR3 DNA, CDR3 protein. A D gene is named only where the DNA matches it firmly. Clone sizes are given selectively: once, few, many, or a class where the clone is expanded.

TRBJ1-5,.,TRBV4-1,.,TGCGCCAGCAGCCAAGGGTTGGGTTTGGGCAATCAGCCCCAGCATTTT,CASSQGLGLGNQPQHF
TRBJ2-5,.,TRBV6-5,.,TGTGCCAGCGGGCCCCGGCAGATCCTTTTAGGGACCCAGTACTTC,CASGPRQILLGTQYF
TRBJ2-5,many,TRBV7-2,.,TGTGCCAGCAGCTTAGGTATAGAGACCCAGTACTTC,CASSLGIETQYF
TRBJ1-5,.,TRBV7-2,TRBD1,TGTGCCAGCAGCCTATCAGACAGGGTAGGATATAGCAATCAGCCCCAGCATTTT,CASSLSDRVGYSNQPQHF
TRBJ1-2,.,TRBV29-1,.,TGCAGCGTTGTCCACCCAAATGGCTACACCTTC,CSVVHPNGYTF
TRBJ2-7,few,TRBV7-2,.,TGTGCCAGCAGCTTAGCAGGGGCCCTATCTTCCTACGAGCAGTACTTC,CASSLAGALSSYEQYF
TRBJ1-2,.,TRBV6-5,TRBD1,TGTGCCAGCATGTTTCCCGGGACAGGGGGAGGCTACACCTTC,CASMFPGTGGGYTF
TRBJ2-1,.,TRBV25-1,TRBD1,TGTGCCAGCAGCCGGGGACAGGGGGCGTTCTTC,CASSRGQGAFF
TRBJ1-2,few,TRBV6-1,TRBD1,TGTGCCAGCAGGGACAGGGGGAACTATGGCTACACCTTC,CASRDRGNYGYTF
TRBJ1-2,.,TRBV15,.,TGTGCCACCAGCAGAGAGGCCCACTATGGCTACACCTTC,CATSREAHYGYTF
TRBJ2-7,once,TRBV28,.,TGTGCCAGCAGTCCGACGGTCGCGCAGACCGAGCAGTACTTC,CASSPTVAQTEQYF
TRBJ2-7,.,TRBV7-2,TRBD1,TGTGCCAGCACCCTAGGACAGGCCTACGAGCAGTACTTC,CASTLGQAYEQYF
TRBJ2-7,many,TRBV20-1,TRBD2,TGCAGTCTAACAACTAGCGAACCCTACGAGCAGTACTTC,CSLTTSEPYEQYF
TRBJ2-5,few,TRBV29-1,.,TGCAGCACTCGAGAGGTGGTGACCCAGTACTTC,CSTREVVTQYF
TRBJ2-7,.,TRBV7-3,.,TGTGCCAGCAGCTCCCGGGACGGGTACGAGCAGTACTTC,CASSSRDGYEQYF
TRBJ1-1,.,TRBV29-1,.,TGCAGCGTGGGGCAGGCTTTCTCTGAAGCTTTCTTT,CSVGQAFSEAFF